This entry features one T cell receptor (beta chain) sequence. No antigen is known for it. Germline V gives CDR1 LGHDT, CDR2 YNNKEL (reference sequence). This CDR3 comprises 17 residues. Trimming took off 0 bases at V and 0 bases at J, with 15 bases between the two ends. The authors ran a second PCR of roughly 6 to 12 cycles using a sample-barcoded 5' primer and a J-beta primer mix. TCRdb independently ran MiXCR on the 5' RACE reads; one entry per CDR3 protein. The repertoire consists of more than 900,000 distinct CDR3 sequences, with under 35% occurring once and the leading ten covering roughly 10%. This sample is part of a study of blood T cells in healthy people across ages. The study, taken as a whole, reports: Roughly linearly, TCR beta diversity per million T cells fell as age increased. Naive CD4+ cell counts and diversity both ran higher in long-lived than in aged donors.

It was ten milliliters of peripheral blood that were drawn from each donor. These data also featured in a second study, about T cells of mothers and their children. That report adds: Over 9.5 million TCR beta CDR3 reads were obtained from each mother, and approximately 3 million from each child.

The chain couples TRBV3-1 to TRBJ2-7, with D possibly called TRBD1 or TRBD2 (6 bases each). The sequenced sample consisted of blood. The TCR comes from a middle-aged woman in good health. CDR3 sequence reads: CASSQDILGGTSYEQYF. In DNA form, the CDR3 reads TGTGCCAGCAGCCAAGATATCTTGGGGGGCACCTCCTACGAGCAGTACTTC.